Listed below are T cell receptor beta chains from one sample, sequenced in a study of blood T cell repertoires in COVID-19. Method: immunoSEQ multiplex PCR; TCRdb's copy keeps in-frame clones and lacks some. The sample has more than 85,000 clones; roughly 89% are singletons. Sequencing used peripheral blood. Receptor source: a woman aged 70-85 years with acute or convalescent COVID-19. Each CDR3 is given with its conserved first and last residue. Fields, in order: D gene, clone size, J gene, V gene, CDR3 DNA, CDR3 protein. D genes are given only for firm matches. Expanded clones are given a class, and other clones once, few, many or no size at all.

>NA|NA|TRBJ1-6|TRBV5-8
TGTGCCAGCAGACGATTTACAGGGAATGAGGCCCTCCACTTT
CASRRFTGNEALHF
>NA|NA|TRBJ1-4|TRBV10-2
TGCGCCAGCAGTGAGTTTCGGCCAGGGAATGAAAAACTGTTTTTT
CASSEFRPGNEKLFF
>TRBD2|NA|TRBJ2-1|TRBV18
TGTGCCAGCTCACCGCTGACTAGCGGGAGACCCAACGTGCAGTTCTTC
CASSPLTSGRPNVQFF
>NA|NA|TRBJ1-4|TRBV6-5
TGTGCCAGCAGTCCCTGGGGGGGAGTAAATGAAAAACTGTTTTTT
CASSPWGGVNEKLFF
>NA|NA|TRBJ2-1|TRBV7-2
TGTGCCAGCAGCTTATCGCGGGCGAGCTCCTACAATGAGCAGTTCTTC
CASSLSRASSYNEQFF
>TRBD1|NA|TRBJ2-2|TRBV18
TGTGCCAGCTCTCGGCAGGGGGCCGGGGAGCTGTTTTTT
CASSRQGAGELFF
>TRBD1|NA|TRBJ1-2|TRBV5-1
TGCGCCAGCAGCTCGTCGGGACAGGGGGCGCGTGGCTACACCTTC
CASSSSGQGARGYTF
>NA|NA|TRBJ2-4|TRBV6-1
TGTGCCAGCAGTGAAAGCCCCAAGCGGGCCGGGAAGAAAAACATTCAGTACTTC
CASSESPKRAGKKNIQYF
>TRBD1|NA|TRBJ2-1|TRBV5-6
TGTGCCAGCAGCTACCGGGACAGAAGCTCCTACAATGAGCAGTTCTTC
CASSYRDRSSYNEQFF
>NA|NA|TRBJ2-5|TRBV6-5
TGTGCCAGCATGGGCGGGGTACGGCTTAAAGAGACCCAGTACTTC
CASMGGVRLKETQYF
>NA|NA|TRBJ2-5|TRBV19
TGTGCCAGTAGTGACGGACAAATAGGAGAGACCCAGTACTTC
CASSDGQIGETQYF
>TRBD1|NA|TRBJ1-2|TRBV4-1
TGCGCCAGCAGCCAAGTCACCCGTACAGGGGTGGAAGGCTACACCTTC
CASSQVTRTGVEGYTF
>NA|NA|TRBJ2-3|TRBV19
TGTGCCAGTAGTATCGTGAGGGGCACAGATACGCAGTATTTT
CASSIVRGTDTQYF
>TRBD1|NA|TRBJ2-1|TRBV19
TGTGCCAGTAGTAGCACCGGGACAGGGGCCTACAATGAGCAGTTCTTC
CASSSTGTGAYNEQFF
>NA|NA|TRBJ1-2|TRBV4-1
TGCGCCAGCAGCCAAGAACTTTTGACTCCGGGTCCGTGGGATGGCTACACCTTC
CASSQELLTPGPWDGYTF
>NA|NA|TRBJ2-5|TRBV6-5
TGTGCCAGCAGTTACCGGACAGTTTCGGGAGGAGAGACCCAGTACTTC
CASSYRTVSGGETQYF
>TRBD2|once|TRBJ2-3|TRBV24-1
TGTGCCACCCCAGCGGGGAGGAGGGACACAGATACGCAGTATTTT
CATPAGRRDTDTQYF
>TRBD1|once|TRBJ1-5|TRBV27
TGTGCCAGCAGTCGCGTACAGGGGATCAATCAGCCCCAGCATTTT
CASSRVQGINQPQHF
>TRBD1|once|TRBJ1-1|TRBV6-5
TGTGCCAGCGGAAGAACCGGGACAGGGGGTACTGAAGCTTTCTTT
CASGRTGTGGTEAFF
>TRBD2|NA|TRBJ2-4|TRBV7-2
TGTGCCAGCAGCCCGAGGACTAGAACGAACATTCAGTACTTC
CASSPRTRTNIQYF
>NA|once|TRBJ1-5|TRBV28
TGTGCCAGCGGTGGGCCCCCCAATCAGCCCCAGCATTTT
CASGGPPNQPQHF
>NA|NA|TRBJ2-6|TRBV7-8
TGTGCCAGCAGCCCCAGGGGAACTTCTGGGGCCAACGTCCTGACTTTC
CASSPRGTSGANVLTF
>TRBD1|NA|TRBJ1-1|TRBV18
TGTGCCAGCTCACTGGGACAGGGGGGGTCTAGGGGCACTGAAGCTTTCTTT
CASSLGQGGSRGTEAFF
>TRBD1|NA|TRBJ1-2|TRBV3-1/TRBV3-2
TGTGCCAGCAGCCAAACACAGGGGAGAAGCTACACCTTC
CASSQTQGRSYTF
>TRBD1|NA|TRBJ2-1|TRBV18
TGTGCCAGCTCCCAACCGGGACAGGGAACCTACAATGAGCAGTTCTTC
CASSQPGQGTYNEQFF
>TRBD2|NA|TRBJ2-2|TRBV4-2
TGTGCCAGCAGCCAAGAGGCGGGACTAGCGGGGTACACCGGGGAGCTGTTTTTT
CASSQEAGLAGYTGELFF
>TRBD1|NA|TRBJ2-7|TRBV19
TGTGCCAGTAGTACAGGGGGTATTCCCTACGAGCAGTACTTC
CASSTGGIPYEQYF
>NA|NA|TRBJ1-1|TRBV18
TGTGCCAGCTCACCGGGACAGAACACTGAAGCTTTCTTT
CASSPGQNTEAFF
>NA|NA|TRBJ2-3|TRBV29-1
TGCAGCGCGCGGACGAGGGGCACAGATACGCAGTATTTT
CSARTRGTDTQYF
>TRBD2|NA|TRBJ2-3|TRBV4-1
TGCGCCAGCAGCCAGGCCCTAGCGGGGGGCACAGATACGCAGTATTTT
CASSQALAGGTDTQYF
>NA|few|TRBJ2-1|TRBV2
TGTGCCAGCAGCATTAGCGATGAGCAGTTCTTC
CASSISDEQFF
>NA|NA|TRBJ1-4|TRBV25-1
TGTGCCAGCAGTGATTCAGGCGGGGGGACAAATGAAAAACTGTTTTTT
CASSDSGGGTNEKLFF
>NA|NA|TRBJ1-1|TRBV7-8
TGTGCCAGCAGCTTAGCCAGGGGCGAAGCTTTCTTT
CASSLARGEAFF
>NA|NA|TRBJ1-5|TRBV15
TGTGCCACCAGCAGAGATTTCGTCAATCAGCCCCAGCATTTT
CATSRDFVNQPQHF
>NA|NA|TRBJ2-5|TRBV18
TGTGCCAGCTCACCAATCCAAGAGCTCCAGGGCCAGTACTTC
CASSPIQELQGQYF
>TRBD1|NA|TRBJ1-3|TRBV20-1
TGCAGTGCTAGTGTCTGGGACAGGGGGACGCGGACCATATATTTT
CSASVWDRGTRTIYF
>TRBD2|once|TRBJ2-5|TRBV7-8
TGTGCCAGCAGCTTAGATGCTAGCGGGAGGGCCGGACTAGAGACCCAGTACTTC
CASSLDASGRAGLETQYF
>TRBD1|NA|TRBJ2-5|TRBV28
TGTGCCAGCAGTGGGGACAGGGGGCAAAAAGTGACCCAGTACTTC
CASSGDRGQKVTQYF
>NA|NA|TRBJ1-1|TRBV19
TGTGCCAGTAGTATGGAGGGAACGAACACTGAAGCTTTCTTT
CASSMEGTNTEAFF
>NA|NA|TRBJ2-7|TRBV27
TGTGCCAGCAGGGGGGGGGCGTACGAGCAGTACTTC
CASRGGAYEQYF
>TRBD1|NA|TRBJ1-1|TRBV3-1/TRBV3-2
TGTGCCAGCAGCCATCCCCCAGGGGGCAGGGGGCGATTTACTGAAGCTTTCTTT
CASSHPPGGRGRFTEAFF
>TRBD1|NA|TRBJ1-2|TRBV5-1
TGCGCCAGCAGCCCTGGACAGGGGAGCTATGGCTACACCTTC
CASSPGQGSYGYTF
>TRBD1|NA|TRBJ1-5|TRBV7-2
TGTGCCAGCAGGCCGGGACAGGAACGTCTGGGTCAGCCCCAGCATTTT
CASRPGQERLGQPQHF
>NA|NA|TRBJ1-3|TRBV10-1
TGCGCCAGCAGTGAGTCGACTCGAGGGTCCGGAAACACCATATATTTT
CASSESTRGSGNTIYF
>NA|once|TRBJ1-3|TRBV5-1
TGCGCCAGCAGCCGCGACGGAGAGAGGGGAAACACCATATATTTT
CASSRDGERGNTIYF
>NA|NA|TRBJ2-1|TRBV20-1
TGCAGTGCTAGACCTCAGAATGAGCAGTTCTTC
CSARPQNEQFF